This T cell receptor beta chain appears in the sequencing data of a study of regulatory T cells in long-lasting Graves disease. V lost 0 bases and J 2 bases, leaving 11 bases between the germline ends. The CDR3 has 14 amino acids. From germline, CDR1 is GTSNPN and CDR2 SVGIG (reference sequence). Library construction for TCR beta used iRepertoire HTBI primers and Arm-PCR of CDR3 regions. TCRdb called the multiplex PCR reads again in MiXCR, with one record for every CDR3 protein. The table has some 490,000 distinct CDR3 sequences, 12% seen once. Time point in this sample: newly diagnosed GD, antithyroid drugs for less than 3 months. The TCR library was made from RNA that had been extracted from PBMCs in TRIzol. This clonotype was observed at least ten times. These same records also appear under a second study, on T cells in Graves' hyperthyroidism and ophthalmopathy. That source notes: The primer set for the first-round RT-PCR of the TCR CDR3 was HTBI.

The chain carries TRBV30 and TRBJ2-7; D is possibly TRBD2 (5 bases). This TCR was sampled from a woman in her 30s with Graves disease. The material was peripheral blood mononuclear cells (PBMCs), obtained at new diagnosis, from a patient treated with antithyroid drugs. CDR3 coding DNA: TGTGCCTGGAGTGTAGGTGCGGGTCCCTACGAGCAGTACTTC. Protein: CAWSVGAGPYEQYF.